This T cell receptor beta chain was identified during a study of CD8 T cells in ankylosing spondylitis. From the 5' RACE reads, TCRdb called clonotypes with MiXCR, one entry per CDR3 protein. The data contain some 130,000 distinct CDR3 sequences, around 6.6% of them singletons. The V gene's germline CDR1 is SGHDN and CDR2 FVKESK. V was cut by 1 base and J by 0 bases, with 10 bases left in between. The CDR3 has 15 amino acids. At least ten counts were recorded for this clonotype. This receptor was identified in a female donor with ankylosing spondylitis or in good health (not recorded which). The gene calls are TRBV14 and TRBJ2-7; no clear D. The source material was blood, either unsorted or a sorted T cell fraction (not recorded which). The CDR3 is CASSQGRRSSYEQYF. The CDR3 coding sequence is TGTGCCAGCAGCCAAGGCAGGAGAAGCTCCTACGAGCAGTACTTC.